A single sample is the source of the 25 T cell receptor beta chains below, sequenced in a study of cytomegalovirus exposure and HLA in healthy donors. It was with 60 Vbeta and 13 Jbeta primers that the PCR ran. Clones were sequenced by immunoSEQ multiplex PCR, and TCRdb holds only the in-frame ones, with some missing. This table holds around 99,000 clones, about four fifths found once. The sequenced sample consisted of PBMCs. The receptors were gathered from a woman in her thirties in good health and CMV-seronegative.

Written as DNA, the CDR3 is TGTGCCAGCAGAAAGGACAGGTACCCCTCCTACGAGCAGTACTTC. It is translated as CASRKDRYPSYEQYF. The chain has TRBV6-5 and TRBJ2-7; 7 bases map to TRBD1. The CDR3 totals 15 residues. The V gene's germline CDR1 is MNHEY and CDR2 SVGAGI. The V gene end was trimmed by 6 bases and the J gene end by 0 bases; junction bases not matched to a gene: 8.

V usage is TRBV19 and J usage is TRBJ2-1, with 13 bases fitting TRBD2. After removal of 5 bases from V and 10 bases from J, the junction contained 8 bases not matched to a gene. Germline assignment: CDR1 LNHDA and CDR2 SQIVND (reference sequence). This CDR3 comprises 15 residues. CDR3 nucleotides: TGTGCCAGTAGTTCCGGACTAGCGGGAGAAAGCGAGCAGTTCTTC. Translation: CASSSGLAGESEQFF.

The chain employs TRBV27 and TRBJ1-4; tentative D call: TRBD1 (6 bases). Between the trimmed V and J ends, which lost 5 bases and 7 bases, there was a span of 14 bases. The CDR3 runs 14 residues. The germline V gene has CDR1 MNHEY and CDR2 SMNVEV (reference sequence). For the CDR3, the DNA is TGTGCCAGCAGTAGAACCGGGACATCTGAAAAACTGTTTTTT. The encoded protein is CASSRTGTSEKLFF.

This clone was counted between two and nine times. The chain couples TRBV5-1 to TRBJ2-1, with D uncertain. This CDR3 is 15 amino acids long. The V end lost 0 bases, the J end lost 6 bases, and 13 bases lay between the germline ends. Germline CDR1 SGHRS, CDR2 YFSETQ. The CDR3 region has the DNA TGCGCCAGCAGCTTGGGTAATCTTCCTGTCAATGAGCAGTTCTTC. Amino acids: CASSLGNLPVNEQFF.

This clone appeared once. This sequence joins TRBV6-1 and TRBJ2-3; TRBD2 matches at 9 bases. The CDR3 is 16 amino acids. V shed 2 bases, J shed 6 bases, and the junction held 9 bases outside the gene matches. CDR1 and CDR2 (germline): MNHNS, SASEGT. CDR3 nucleotides: TGTGCCAGCAGTGAATACAGCGGGAGGCGAGGGGATACGCAGTATTTT. Its protein is CASSEYSGRRGDTQYF.

The chain links TRBV28 to TRBJ2-7, with TRBD2 matching over 8 bases. CDR1 and CDR2 (germline): MDHEN, SYDVKM. V trimming: 5 bases; J trimming: 0 bases; junction bases outside the gene matches: 3. The CDR3 sequence is 14 residues long. The CDR3 DNA follows: TGTGCCAGCAGTACCGGGACTAGCTCCTACGAGCAGTACTTC. Amino acids: CASSTGTSSYEQYF.

The table lists this clone with a few counts. The genes are TRBV5-6 and TRBJ2-3, with 10 bases aligning to TRBD2. The CDR3 is 15 amino acids. V was pared by 4 bases and J by 3 bases, with 5 bases of the junction left unmatched. Germline assignment: CDR1 SGHDT and CDR2 YYEEEE. The CDR3, as DNA: TGTGCCAGCAGCCCTCTAGCGGGAGTTACAGATACGCAGTATTTT. Amino acid sequence: CASSPLAGVTDTQYF.

The rearrangement links TRBV6-5 to TRBJ2-6, with TRBD1 as a possible D gene (6 bases). V was trimmed by 10 bases and J by 4 bases, leaving 14 bases between them. The CDR3 is 14 residues long. In germline, CDR1 is MNHEY, CDR2 SVGAGI. The CDR3 is CAIQQGSGANVLTF. The CDR3 DNA reads as TGTGCCATACAACAGGGTTCCGGGGCCAACGTCCTGACTTTC.

The V gene is TRBV2, the J gene TRBJ2-3; 7 bases match TRBD1. The CDR3 covers 15 residues. Losses at the gene ends were 4 bases for V and 2 bases for J; bases not matched to a gene: 6. Germline V gene sequence: CDR1 SNHLY, CDR2 FYNNEI. The CDR3 loop reads CASSAYRGPTDTQYF. DNA of the CDR3: TGTGCCAGCAGTGCTTACAGGGGCCCCACAGATACGCAGTATTTT.

The chain uses TRBV6-5 and TRBJ2-1, with D maybe TRBD2 (6 bases). There are 14 residues in the CDR3. Germline values: CDR1 MNHEY, CDR2 SVGAGI. Between the trimmed V and J ends, which lost 8 bases and 7 bases, there was a span of 18 bases. The CDR3 DNA reads TGTGCCAGCCGGCTCGGGAGAGGGCTAAATGAGCAGTTCTTC. It yields the protein CASRLGRGLNEQFF.

The genes are TRBV18 and TRBJ1-1; maybe TRBD1 (6 bases). Trimming cost V 8 bases and J 4 bases, with 14 bases left between them. This CDR3 spans 13 amino acids. Germline assignment: CDR1 KGHSH and CDR2 LQKENI. In DNA form, the CDR3 reads TGTGCCAGCGCACAGGGAGAGGGCACTGAAGCTTTCTTT. This sequence encodes CASAQGEGTEAFF.

CDR3 amino acids: CASSLSLIDTQYF. The CDR3 DNA sequence: TGTGCCAGCAGCCTAAGTCTGATAGATACGCAGTATTTT. The chain uses TRBV7-2 and TRBJ2-3; D remains ambiguous. The CDR3 has 13 amino acids. The ends were cut back, 5 bases at V and 5 bases at J, with 11 bases in the middle. Per the germline V gene, CDR1 is SGHTA and CDR2 is FQGNSA.

This clone was recorded only once. The genes are TRBV6-6 and TRBJ1-1; maybe TRBD1 (5 bases). Per germline, CDR1 MNHNY and CDR2 SVGAGI (reference sequence). V lost 2 bases, J lost 0 bases, and 13 bases lay in between. The CDR3 contains 16 residues. CDR3 amino acids: CASSYPDSLMNTEAFF. CDR3 DNA: TGTGCCAGCAGTTACCCTGACAGCCTCATGAACACTGAAGCTTTCTTT.

This rearrangement joins TRBV7-9 to TRBJ2-1, with 11 positions matching TRBD1. V dropped 4 bases and J dropped 3; count of bases not matched to a gene: 2. The germline V gene encodes CDR1 SEHNR and CDR2 FQNEAQ (reference sequence). CDR3 length: 15 amino acids. CDR3 sequence: CASSSGQGDYNEQFF. Written as DNA, the CDR3 is TGTGCCAGCAGCTCGGGACAGGGGGACTACAATGAGCAGTTCTTC.

In regard to this clone: It may be a read error: a sequence one base away is much more abundant. The V gene is TRBV7-8, the J gene TRBJ1-5; a possible D gene is TRBD1 (5 bases). This CDR3 has 13 residues. V lost 5 bases to trimming and J lost 4 bases, with 9 bases between them. Germline assignment: CDR1 SGHVS and CDR2 FQNEAQ. CDR3 residues: CASSIDRNQPQHF. CDR3 bases: TGTGCCAGCAGCATAGACAGAAATCAGCCCCAGCATTTT. Full variable domain (missing parts from reference TRBV7-8 and TRBJ1-5): GAGVSQSPRYKVAKRGQDVALRCDPISGHVSLFWYQQALGQGPEFLTYFQNEAQLDKSGLPSDRFFAERPEGSVSTLKIQRTQQEDSAVYLCASSIDRNQPQHFGDGTRLSIL.

The chain joins TRBV5-4 to TRBJ2-1; 12 bases line up with TRBD1. CDR3 size: 15 residues. Germline CDR1 reads SGHNT; CDR2 reads YYREEE (reference sequence). J gave up 9 bases and V 2 bases, and 6 bases lay outside the gene matches. The CDR3 reads CASSLPGQGASEQFF. The CDR3 DNA sequence: TGTGCCAGCAGCTTACCGGGACAGGGGGCTAGTGAGCAGTTCTTC. Supplemented by reference TRBV5-4 and TRBJ2-1, the full variable domain reads ETGVTQSPTHLIKTRGQQVTLRCSSQSGHNTVSWYQQALGQGPQFIFQYYREEENGRGNFPPRFSGLQFPNYSSELNVNALELDDSALYLCASSLPGQGASEQFFGPGTRLTVL.

The chain combines TRBV10-3 with TRBJ2-3; D is uncertain. The germline V gene encodes CDR1 ENHRY and CDR2 SYGVKD. CDR3 length: 12 amino acids. Trimming removed 10 bases from V and 5 bases from J, with 13 bases in between. CDR3 DNA sequence: TGTGCCACCGGCGGTCGTGTAGATACGCAGTATTTT. Residues: CATGGRVDTQYF.

V is TRBV30 and J is TRBJ1-1; D is perhaps TRBD1 (5 bases). The V gene's germline CDR1 is GTSNPN and CDR2 SVGIG (reference sequence). V lost 0 bases, J lost 4 bases, and 21 bases lay in between. The CDR3 consists of 17 residues. CDR3 in amino acids: CAWSVLSRGGGVTEAFF. The CDR3 DNA is TGTGCCTGGAGTGTTCTCTCGCGGGGCGGGGGGGTCACTGAAGCTTTCTTT. Complete variable domain (other parts from reference TRBV30 and TRBJ1-1): SQTIHQWPATLVQPVGSPLSLECTVEGTSNPNLYWYRQAAGRGLQLLFYSVGIGQISSEVPQNLSASRPQDRQFILSSKKLLLSDSGFYLCAWSVLSRGGGVTEAFFGQGTRLTVV.

The gene calls are TRBV10-3 and TRBJ2-1; 7 bases map to TRBD2. Germline V gene sequence: CDR1 ENHRY, CDR2 SYGVKD. The ends lost 6 bases at V and 7 bases at J; junction bases unmatched: 6. This CDR3 has 13 amino acids. The CDR3 DNA reads TGTGCCATCAGGGCGGCGGGGGTGAATGAGCAGTTCTTC. It yields the protein CAIRAAGVNEQFF.

The rearrangement joins TRBV7-2 to TRBJ1-1; 8 bases line up with TRBD1. Per germline, CDR1 SGHTA and CDR2 FQGNSA. This CDR3 has 15 amino acids. With V trimmed by 1 base and J by 5 bases, 6 bases remained unmatched. This CDR3 is CASSLGTGSGTEAFF. CDR3 nucleotide sequence: TGTGCCAGCAGCTTAGGGACAGGGAGCGGGACTGAAGCTTTCTTT.

This chain uses TRBV11-1 with TRBJ2-7, with 7 nucleotides matching TRBD1. CDR1 and CDR2 from the germline V gene are SGHAT and FQDESV (reference sequence). The ends lost 5 bases at V and 5 bases at J; junction bases unmatched: 18. There are 17 residues in the CDR3. The CDR3 sequence is CASSAKGGRLWGDEQYF. For the CDR3, the DNA is TGTGCCAGCAGCGCCAAAGGGGGCCGGCTATGGGGCGACGAGCAGTACTTC. Based on the CDR3 plus reference TRBV11-1 and TRBJ2-7, the full variable domain is EAEVAQSPRYKITEKSQAVAFWCDPISGHATLYWYRQILGQGPELLVQFQDESVVDDSQLPKDRFSAERLKGVDSTLKIQPAELGDSAMYLCASSAKGGRLWGDEQYFGPGTRLTVT.

Of note for this clone: Other DNA sequences of this sample code for an identical CDR3. The chain joins TRBV5-6 to TRBJ2-6; 9 positions agree with TRBD2. This CDR3 region has 18 residues. Germline V lookup: CDR1 SGHDT, CDR2 YYEEEE. Trimming removed 4 bases from V and 4 bases from J; junction bases left unmatched: 12. CDR3 protein: CASSRLEAGGAGANVLTF. The CDR3 DNA follows: TGTGCCAGCAGCCGATTAGAGGCGGGAGGGGCGGGGGCCAACGTCCTGACTTTC. The whole variable domain, filled in from reference TRBV5-6 and TRBJ2-6, reads DAGVTQSPTHLIKTRGQQVTLRCSPKSGHDTVSWYQQALGQGPQFIFQYYEEEERQRGNFPDRFSGHQFPNYSSELNVNALLLGDSALYLCASSRLEAGGAGANVLTFGAGSRLTVL.

The genes are TRBV9 and TRBJ2-5, with D possibly being TRBD2 (6 bases). The ends were cut back, 3 bases at V and 3 bases at J, with 9 bases in the middle. The germline V gene has CDR1 SGDLS and CDR2 YYNGEE. The CDR3 is made up of 13 amino acids. The CDR3 sequence: CASSGGVKETQYF. The DNA of the CDR3 is TGTGCCAGCAGCGGGGGGGTCAAAGAGACCCAGTACTTC.

The chain joins TRBV11-3 to TRBJ2-1; TRBD2 matches at 8 bases. The CDR3 extends over 13 amino acids. J was trimmed by 13 bases and V by 5 bases; bases with no gene match: 10. CDR1 and CDR2 from the germline V gene are SGHNT and YENEEA. CDR3 residues: CASSAFPGLEQFF. The CDR3 DNA follows: TGTGCCAGCAGCGCTTTCCCGGGACTAGAACAGTTCTTC.

This chain uses TRBV30 with TRBJ2-1; D might be TRBD2 (5 bases). This CDR3 is 13 amino acids long. V was pared by 4 bases and J by 5 bases, with 12 bases between. In germline, CDR1 is GTSNPN, CDR2 SVGIG (reference sequence). CDR3 region: CAWTRRRDNEQFF. CDR3 bases: TGTGCCTGGACCCGGAGGCGTGACAATGAGCAGTTCTTC.